This paragraph reports one T cell receptor (beta chain). Its matching antigen is unknown. The sample originates from a study of T-cell memory formation after mild COVID-19. Overall study: Largely, the TCR clusters proved donor specific.

Trimming pared 1 base from V and 8 bases from J, leaving 12 bases between. CDR3 length equals 13 residues. From germline, CDR1 is LGHNT and CDR2 FRNRAP. TCRdb re-analysed the 5' RACE reads in MiXCR, keeping a single row per CDR3 protein. The sample carries under 550,000 distinct CDR3 sequences, more than 15% recorded once. General study findings and limits: Contracting CD4+ clones lay largely in CM and EM, with CD8+ ones residing in EMRA. Pre-infection memory held some responding clones, suggesting pre-existing cross-reactive T cells responded. CD4+ bias marked clones expanding day 15 to 37, unlike balanced contracting clones.

The chain joins TRBV12-5 to TRBJ2-7; D may be TRBD1 (6 bases). The source of this sequence is a man aged 18 to 29 who had mild COVID-19 (a few samples of this study predate the infection). Cell type and time point are not known. What was sequenced was PBMCs or a T cell subset sorted from them (not recorded which). Written as DNA, the CDR3 is TGTGCTAGTGGTTTGGAACAGGGAGTCCAGCAGTACTTC. This sequence encodes CASGLEQGVQQYF.